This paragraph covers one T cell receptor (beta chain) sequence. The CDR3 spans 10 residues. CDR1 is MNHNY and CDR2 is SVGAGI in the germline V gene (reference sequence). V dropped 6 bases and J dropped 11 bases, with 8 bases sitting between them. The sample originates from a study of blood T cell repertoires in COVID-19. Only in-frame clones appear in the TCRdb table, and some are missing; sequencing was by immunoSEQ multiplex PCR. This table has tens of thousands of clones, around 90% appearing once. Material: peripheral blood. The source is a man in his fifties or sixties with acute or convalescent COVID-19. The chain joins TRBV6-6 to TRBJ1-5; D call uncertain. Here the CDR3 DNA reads TGTGCCAGCAGCGGGCGGGCCCAGCATTTT. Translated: CASSGRAQHF.